These 18 T cell receptor beta chains share one sample of origin, sequenced in a study of T cells in Graves' hyperthyroidism and ophthalmopathy. Amplified TCR beta CDR3 regions derived from RNA transcripts. The HTBI primer set was used in a first-round RT-PCR of the TCR CDR3. Each CDR3 protein is one row after TCRdb ran MiXCR on the multiplex PCR reads. The sample consists of 450,000 to 600,000 distinct CDR3 sequences, less than 15% of them appearing once. What was sequenced was blood. Receptors originate from a woman between 40 and 55 years old with Graves' hyperthyroidism.

The J gene is TRBJ2-1, the V gene TRBV15; 7 positions agree with TRBD2. Germline V lookup: CDR1 LNHNV, CDR2 YYDKDF (reference sequence). The CDR3 contains 14 residues. The J segment lost 8 bases and the V segment lost 4 bases, leaving 8 bases of the junction unmatched. The DNA of the CDR3 is TGTGCCACCAGCATGTGGCTAGCGGAAGATGAGCAGTTCTTC. Its translation: CATSMWLAEDEQFF.

Ten or more counts support this clonotype. The chain combines TRBV28 with TRBJ2-7, with a weak D call TRBD1 (5 bases). Looked up from germline, CDR1 is MDHEN and CDR2 is SYDVKM. Trimming cost V 6 bases and J 2 bases, with 11 bases left between them. The CDR3 extends over 13 amino acids. DNA for the CDR3: TGTGCCAGCAGCATGACAGTCCCCTACGAGCAGTACTTC. Amino acids: CASSMTVPYEQYF. The full variable domain, completed using reference TRBV28 and TRBJ2-7, is DVKVTQSSRYLVKRTGEKVFLECVQDMDHENMFWYRQDPGLGLRLIYFSYDVKMKEKGDIPEGYSVSREKKERFSLILESASTNQTSMYLCASSMTVPYEQYFGPGTRLTVT.

This clonotype was found many times. The chain is built from TRBV7-2 and TRBJ1-5; D possibly corresponds to TRBD1 (6 bases). V was shortened by 4 bases and J by 6 bases, with 19 bases between the two germline ends. The CDR3 is made up of 16 amino acids. Germline CDR1 is SGHTA and CDR2 is FQGNSA. CDR3: CASSSTGGRGVQPQHF. CDR3 in DNA: TGTGCCAGCAGCTCCACGGGGGGCAGAGGGGTTCAGCCCCAGCATTTT.

This clonotype came up many times. V gene TRBV28 combines with J gene TRBJ2-7; TRBD1 aligns across 7 bases. V lost 10 bases and J lost 2; bases outside the gene matches: 17. This CDR3 region has 16 residues. CDR1 and CDR2 from the germline V gene are MDHEN and SYDVKM. This CDR3 is CATRGLRDSVPYEQYF. The CDR3 region has the DNA TGTGCCACCCGGGGCCTCCGGGACAGCGTCCCCTACGAGCAGTACTTC. Using reference TRBV28 and TRBJ2-7 for the parts outside the CDR3, the full variable domain is DVKVTQSSRYLVKRTGEKVFLECVQDMDHENMFWYRQDPGLGLRLIYFSYDVKMKEKGDIPEGYSVSREKKERFSLILESASTNQTSMYLCATRGLRDSVPYEQYFGPGTRLTVT.

The table lists this clonotype with many counts. The V and J genes are TRBV7-8 and TRBJ2-2, with a possible D match to TRBD1 (5 bases). Germline V gene data show CDR1 as SGHVS and CDR2 as FQNEAQ. Trimming took off 5 bases at V and 0 bases at J, with 13 bases between the two ends. The CDR3 loop spans 16 amino acids. The CDR3 bases are TGTGCCAGCAGCACCCGACAGACCCCGAACACCGGGGAGCTGTTTTTT. Its protein product is CASSTRQTPNTGELFF.

This clonotype was seen ten or more times. The chain uses TRBV11-1 and TRBJ2-7; 7 nucleotides align to TRBD1. The germline V gene encodes CDR1 SGHAT and CDR2 FQDESV (reference sequence). CDR3 size: 15 residues. Trimming at V came to 5 bases and at J to 3 bases, leaving 10 bases not matched to a gene. Written as DNA, the CDR3 is TGTGCCAGCAGCCCTCACCGGGACAGCATCTACGAGCAGTACTTC. It yields the protein CASSPHRDSIYEQYF.

This clonotype was recorded at least ten times. The chain has TRBV30 and TRBJ1-2; the match to TRBD1 covers 9 bases. This CDR3 has 15 residues. Germline assignment: CDR1 GTSNPN and CDR2 SVGIG (reference sequence). After removal of 8 bases from V and 4 bases from J, the junction contained 14 bases not matched to a gene. The CDR3 region is CALRMIQGALYGYTF. In DNA form, the CDR3 reads TGTGCCCTACGAATGATACAGGGGGCCCTCTATGGCTACACCTTC.

This clonotype has just a few counts. The rearrangement links TRBV6-1 to TRBJ2-1, with 10 bases matching TRBD1. The CDR3 is made up of 13 amino acids. The J segment lost 9 bases and the V segment lost 4 bases, leaving 3 bases of the junction unmatched. Germline V lookup: CDR1 MNHNS, CDR2 SASEGT. CDR3 sequence (DNA): TGTGCCAGCAGTGCGGGACAGGGGACTGAGCAGTTCTTC. Amino acid sequence: CASSAGQGTEQFF.

This clonotype turned up a few times. The chain links TRBV29-1 to TRBJ2-5; the match to TRBD1 covers 7 bases. This CDR3 comprises 13 residues. The ends lost 4 bases at V and 4 bases at J; junction bases unmatched: 6. Germline V gene data show CDR1 as SQVTM and CDR2 as ANQGSEA. CDR3 amino acids: CSVVSTGRETQYF. Written as DNA, the CDR3 is TGCAGCGTTGTTTCGACAGGGAGAGAGACCCAGTACTTC.

This clonotype was counted at least ten times. The chain joins TRBV29-1 to TRBJ2-5; TRBD2 matches 7 bases. Per the germline V gene, CDR1 is SQVTM and CDR2 is ANQGSEA. This CDR3 has 15 amino acids. The V and J ends lost 5 bases and 2 bases, in that order; junction bases with no gene match: 11. CDR3 DNA: TGCAGCGTTCGCACCGGGACTACCTATCAAGAGACCCAGTACTTC. Translation gives CSVRTGTTYQETQYF. The full variable domain, rest sourced from reference TRBV29-1 and TRBJ2-5, is SAVISQKPSRDICQRGTSLTIQCQVDSQVTMMFWYRQQPGQSLTLIATANQGSEATYESGFVIDKFPISRPNLTFSTLTVSNMSPEDSSIYLCSVRTGTTYQETQYFGPGTRLLVL.

In this sample, this clonotype turned up many times. The V call is TRBV20-1, the J call TRBJ1-1; possible D gene TRBD1, 5 bases. V lost 0 bases, J lost 10 bases, and 18 bases lay in between. There are 14 residues in the CDR3. In germline, CDR1 is DFQATT, CDR2 SNEGSKA (reference sequence). The CDR3 spells CSARDQGIVEGAFF. The DNA of the CDR3 is TGCAGTGCTAGAGACCAGGGAATCGTGGAGGGAGCTTTCTTT.

This clonotype was detected many times. This rearrangement joins TRBV5-1 to TRBJ2-7; 7 bases map to TRBD1. CDR1 is SGHRS and CDR2 is YFSETQ in the germline V gene. This CDR3 comprises 15 residues. The ends lost 0 bases at V and 0 bases at J; junction bases unmatched: 3. The CDR3 bases are TGCGCCAGCAGCTTGGTGACAGGGAACTCCTACGAGCAGTACTTC. This codes for CASSLVTGNSYEQYF.

Here the CDR3 DNA reads TGTGCCAGCAGCGCTACAGGGTCGAGAGGAGAGACCCAGTACTTC. Its translation is CASSATGSRGETQYF. V is TRBV6-4 and J is TRBJ2-5, with D possibly being TRBD1 (6 bases). V was pared by 6 bases and J by 4 bases, with 18 bases between. Per the germline V gene, CDR1 is MRHNA and CDR2 is SNTAGT. The CDR3 contains 15 residues.

J is TRBJ2-2 and V is TRBV29-1; TRBD2 is a possible D gene (5 bases). Looked up from germline, CDR1 is SQVTM and CDR2 is ANQGSEA. The CDR3 length is 15 residues. V lost 5 bases, J lost 4 bases, and 17 bases lay in between. The DNA for the CDR3 is TGCAGCGTTAGAGGACCCCTCGGAGGCACCGGGGAGCTGTTTTTT. It codes for CSVRGPLGGTGELFF.

The sample holds many counts of this clonotype. The rearrangement uses TRBV7-2 and TRBJ2-1; 7 bases map to TRBD2. The V segment lost 11 bases and the J segment 0 bases; nucleotides outside the gene matches: 7. Per the germline V gene, CDR1 is SGHTA and CDR2 is FQGNSA. The length of the CDR3 is 14 residues. For the CDR3, the DNA is TGTGCCTCCAGAGGCGGGAGCTCCTACAATGAGCAGTTCTTC. Amino acids: CASRGGSSYNEQFF.

This clonotype was counted at least ten times. The chain employs TRBV20-1 and TRBJ2-1; 12 bases align to TRBD2. The ends lost 0 bases at V and 7 bases at J; junction bases unmatched: 13. CDR3 length equals 18 residues. Germline V gene sequence: CDR1 DFQATT, CDR2 SNEGSKA (reference sequence). The CDR3: CSARDVASGRARGNEQFF. The CDR3 nucleotides are TGCAGTGCTAGAGATGTGGCTAGCGGGAGGGCCAGGGGAAATGAGCAGTTCTTC.

This clonotype was recorded a few times. CDR3 nucleotides: TGTGCCAGCAGTTTATCATTCAGCCGAGTTAGGGACGAGCAGTACTTC. Translation: CASSLSFSRVRDEQYF. The V call is TRBV27, the J call TRBJ2-7; D remains unclear. The CDR3 is 16 residues long. Germline loops: CDR1 MNHEY, CDR2 SMNVEV (reference sequence). V lost 0 bases to trimming and J lost 5 bases, with 17 bases between them.

This clonotype has ten or more counts. The chain combines TRBV6-1 with TRBJ2-7, with no clear D. The CDR3 runs to 13 residues. V gave up 6 bases and J gave up 2 bases, with 11 bases separating them. In germline, CDR1 is MNHNS, CDR2 SASEGT. The CDR3 spells CASRKQAAYEQYF. As DNA, the CDR3 is TGTGCCAGCAGGAAGCAGGCGGCCTACGAGCAGTACTTC.